This T cell receptor (beta chain) is drawn from a study of tumor and adjacent non-tumor tissue in lung cancer. As for the study in general: Patients were aged roughly 31 to 76, roughly nine men and about 5 women, stage I to III.

Whole-study results and caveats: Top 100 clones took a larger repertoire share in normal lung.

As regards this clonotype: Its antigen is not known. The junction shows a germline mismatch at one end, possibly a read error.

A modified ARM-PCR protocol with three rounds of nested PCR amplified TCRbeta. MiXCR was run by TCRdb on the multiplex PCR reads, yielding one entry per CDR3 protein. The table has over 110,000 distinct CDR3 sequences, roughly 70% seen once. This sample's RNA came from whole unsorted tissue. Between August and November 2014, newly diagnosed, chemotherapy-naive lung cancer patients underwent thoracic surgery in China. The CDR3 is 14 residues long. Per the germline V gene, CDR1 is DFQATT and CDR2 is SNEGSKA (reference sequence). This sequence joins TRBV20-1 and TRBJ2-1; D is unresolved. The sequenced sample was lung tumor tissue. The sequence was collected from a man in his fifties or sixties with small cell lung cancer. CDR3 sequence reads: CSARDTRMGNEHFF. The DNA for the CDR3 is TGCAGTGCTAGAGATACCAGGATGGGGAATGAGCATTTCTTC.